The entry that follows covers one T cell receptor beta chain sequence. Germline CDR1 is SEHNR and CDR2 is FQNEAQ (reference sequence). The CDR3 has 15 residues. Trimming stripped 10 bases from V and 5 bases from J, with 21 bases between. Libraries were prepared by immunoSEQ multiplex PCR; TCRdb keeps only in-frame clonotypes and omits some of them. Counted here are tens of thousands of clones, around 65% occurring once; the ten biggest clones make up 8.8%. This record comes from a study of blood T cell repertoires in COVID-19. Study summary: T cells, B-cell-depleted T cells, or PBMCs supplied cDNA or gDNA.

This TCR derives from a woman aged 70 to 79 with acute or convalescent COVID-19. The source material was peripheral blood. This chain links TRBV7-9 with TRBJ2-1; D may be TRBD2 (6 bases). This CDR3 is CATSMFSGGNNEQFF. The CDR3 bases are TGTGCCACCTCTATGTTTAGCGGAGGTAACAATGAGCAGTTCTTC.